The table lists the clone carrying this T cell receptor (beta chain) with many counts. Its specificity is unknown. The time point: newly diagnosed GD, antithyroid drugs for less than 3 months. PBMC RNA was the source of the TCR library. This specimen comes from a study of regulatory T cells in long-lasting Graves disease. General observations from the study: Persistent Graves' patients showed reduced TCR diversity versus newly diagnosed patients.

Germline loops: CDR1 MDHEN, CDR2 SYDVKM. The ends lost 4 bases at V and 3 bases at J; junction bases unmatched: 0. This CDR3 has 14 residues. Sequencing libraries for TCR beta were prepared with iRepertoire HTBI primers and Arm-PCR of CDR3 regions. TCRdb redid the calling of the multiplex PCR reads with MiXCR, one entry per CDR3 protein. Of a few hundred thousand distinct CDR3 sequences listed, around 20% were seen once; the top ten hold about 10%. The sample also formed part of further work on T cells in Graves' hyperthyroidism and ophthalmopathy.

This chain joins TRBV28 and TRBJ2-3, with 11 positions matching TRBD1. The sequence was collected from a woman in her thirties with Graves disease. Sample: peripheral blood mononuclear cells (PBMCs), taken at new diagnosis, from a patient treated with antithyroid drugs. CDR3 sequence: CASSWDRGTDTQYF. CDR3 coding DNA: TGTGCCAGCAGTTGGGACAGGGGGACAGATACGCAGTATTTT. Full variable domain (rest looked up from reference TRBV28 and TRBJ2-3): DVKVTQSSRYLVKRTGEKVFLECVQDMDHENMFWYRQDPGLGLRLIYFSYDVKMKEKGDIPEGYSVSREKKERFSLILESASTNQTSMYLCASSWDRGTDTQYFGPGTRLTVL.